These T cell receptor beta chains were read from a single sample in a study of T cell clonotyping in hematopoietic cell transplantation. Repertoires were generated with immunoSEQ multiplex PCR, while TCRdb's copy carries only in-frame clones and drops some. The table lists roughly 13,000 clones, around 94% of them singletons. The material was PBMCs, obtained 30 days after allogeneic stem cell transplant. Receptors were obtained from a male patient between 55 and 70 years old who had an allogeneic stem cell transplant from an unrelated donor, so the T cells may come from the graft donor. Some clones in this sample may be carry-over from other donors' samples. CDR3s include the opening cysteine and the closing phenylalanine or tryptophan. A D gene is named only where the DNA matches it firmly. Clone size, where shown, is once, few, many, or a class for clones that have expanded.

j_call,clone_size,d_call,v_call,cdr3_nt,cdr3_aa
TRBJ1-6,NA,NA,TRBV5-5,TGTGCCAGCAGCTTGGAGGCTACGTCAGGTTCACCCCTCCACTTT,CASSLEATSGSPLHF
TRBJ1-1,NA,NA,TRBV19,TGTGCCAGTAGCTCGACAGGGAACACTGAAGCTTTCTTT,CASSSTGNTEAFF
TRBJ1-6,NA,TRBD1,TRBV30,TGTGCCTACGGGACAGGGCTAGATTCACCCCTCCACTTT,CAYGTGLDSPLHF
TRBJ1-5,NA,NA,TRBV12-5,TGTGCTAGTGGTTTTGGACAGAGAGGTCAGCCCCAGCATTTT,CASGFGQRGQPQHF
TRBJ2-1,NA,TRBD2,TRBV6-5,TGTGCCAGCAGTCCCCCGGGGGGGCCCTTTGAGCAGTTCTTC,CASSPPGGPFEQFF
TRBJ2-2,NA,TRBD2,TRBV5-1,TGCGCCAGCAGCGAGGAGACTAGCGGCCGAACGAACACCGGGGAGCTGTTTTTT,CASSEETSGRTNTGELFF
TRBJ2-7,NA,NA,TRBV5-6,TGTGCCAGCAGCCCCGGGACCCCCTACGAGCAGTACTTC,CASSPGTPYEQYF
TRBJ1-2,NA,NA,TRBV10-3,TGTGCCATCAGTGAGGACGGGGCCGGCGGCTACACCTTC,CAISEDGAGGYTF
TRBJ2-6,once,NA,TRBV15,TGTGCCACCAGCGGTCAGAGCTCTGGGGCCAACGTCCTGACTTTC,CATSGQSSGANVLTF
TRBJ2-3,NA,NA,TRBV19,TGTGCCACCTCGGCCGGGTTCACAGATACGCAGTATTTT,CATSAGFTDTQYF
TRBJ1-2,NA,NA,TRBV7-2,TGTGCCAGCAGCCGGGGGGGTAACTATGGCTACACCTTC,CASSRGGNYGYTF
TRBJ1-1,NA,NA,TRBV19,TGTGCCAGTAAAGGGGGGGAGAACACTGAAGCTTTCTTT,CASKGGENTEAFF
TRBJ2-1,NA,TRBD2,TRBV7-7,TGTGCTAGCAGCCAGACTAGCGGGGGTTACAATGAGCAGTTCTTC,CASSQTSGGYNEQFF
TRBJ1-6,NA,NA,TRBV5-1,TGCGCCAGCAGCTTGGCCTCAGGGTCCAGTGGGTCACCCCTCCACTTT,CASSLASGSSGSPLHF
TRBJ2-7,NA,NA,TRBV19,TGTGCCAGTAGTATAGCTCCAGGCAACGCCTACGAGCAGTACTTC,CASSIAPGNAYEQYF
TRBJ1-3,NA,NA,TRBV30,TGTGCCTGGGAATCTGGAAACACCATATATTTT,CAWESGNTIYF
TRBJ1-1,once,TRBD1,TRBV9,TGTGCCAGCAGCGAGGGGACAGGGTCAAACACTGAAGCTTTCTTT,CASSEGTGSNTEAFF
TRBJ2-7,NA,TRBD1,TRBV27,TGTGCCAGCAGCATATTGGGACAGGGGGCGTCGTACGAGCAGTACTTC,CASSILGQGASYEQYF
TRBJ1-6,NA,NA,TRBV10-3,TGTGCCATCAGTGAGAGAGCGAAGGGTGCGGATAATTCACCCCTCCACTTT,CAISERAKGADNSPLHF
TRBJ2-1,NA,NA,TRBV6-1,TGTGCCAGCAGTGAAACGGCAGCGTCTGAGCAGTTCTTC,CASSETAASEQFF
TRBJ1-2,NA,NA,TRBV20-1,TGCAGTGCTAGCCGGGGGGATGGCTACACCTTC,CSASRGDGYTF
TRBJ1-5,NA,NA,TRBV6-5,TGTGCCAGCAGACAAACAGGGTATAGCAATCAGCCCCAGCATTTT,CASRQTGYSNQPQHF
TRBJ1-3,few,NA,TRBV19,TGTGCCAGTAGACGTTCGGAGAACGGAAACACCATATATTTT,CASRRSENGNTIYF
TRBJ1-1,NA,NA,TRBV25-1,TGTGCCAGCAGTGAGGCTTCGTCCCGGGGAACTGAAGCTTTCTTT,CASSEASSRGTEAFF
TRBJ1-5,NA,NA,TRBV4-1,TGCGCCAGCAGCCACCCGCAGGGTACCCAGCCCCAGCATTTT,CASSHPQGTQPQHF
TRBJ1-5,NA,TRBD1,TRBV5-6,TGTGCCAGCAGCTTGCGGCAGGGGGATCAGCCCCAGCATTTT,CASSLRQGDQPQHF
TRBJ2-1,NA,NA,TRBV9,TGTGCCAGCAGCGTAGAGCCGAGGAGAGAGCAGTTCTTC,CASSVEPRREQFF
TRBJ2-1,NA,NA,TRBV19,TGTGCCAGTAGTTCCCCAATAGCGGTTAACAATGAGCAGTTCTTC,CASSSPIAVNNEQFF
TRBJ2-3,NA,TRBD2,TRBV5-1,TGCGCCAGCAGCTTGGATCTTAGCGGGAGTAGTTTAGATACGCAGTATTTT,CASSLDLSGSSLDTQYF
TRBJ2-2,NA,NA,TRBV19,TGTGCCAGTAGTTCAGGACGGAAGAACACCGGGGAGCTGTTTTTT,CASSSGRKNTGELFF
TRBJ2-6,NA,NA,TRBV5-1,TGCGCCAGCAGCTTGGTTATTTATGGGGCTGGGGCCAACGTCCTGACTTTC,CASSLVIYGAGANVLTF
TRBJ2-5,NA,NA,TRBV29-1,TGCAGCGTTTCCGGGGGCGGCCCGCAAGAGACCCAGTACTTC,CSVSGGGPQETQYF
TRBJ1-3,NA,NA,TRBV7-2,TGTGCCAGCAGCTCCGAATACGGCCTCTCTGGAAACACCATATATTTT,CASSSEYGLSGNTIYF
TRBJ2-7,NA,NA,TRBV29-1,TGCAGCGTGGGGGTTACCTACGAGCAGTACTTC,CSVGVTYEQYF
TRBJ1-2,NA,NA,TRBV6-5,TGTGCCAGCAGTTACCCAGGGGACAAGGAGAACACCTTC,CASSYPGDKENTF
TRBJ2-7,few,NA,TRBV11-1,TGTGCCAGCAGCTTACTGGCGGGACCCTACGAGCAGTACTTC,CASSLLAGPYEQYF
TRBJ2-7,NA,TRBD1,TRBV7-3,TGTGCCAGCAGCTTAACCGGACAGGGAGTCCACGAGCAGTACTTC,CASSLTGQGVHEQYF
TRBJ1-2,NA,NA,TRBV7-2,TGTGCCAGCAGCCCCCAGGGGAGCCATGGCTACACCTTC,CASSPQGSHGYTF
TRBJ1-4,NA,TRBD1,TRBV5-1,TGCGCCAGCAGCCTTAGACAGGGTAATGAAAAACTGTTTTTT,CASSLRQGNEKLFF
TRBJ1-1,once,NA,TRBV25-1,TGTGCCAGCACCGAGGGGACTGAAGCTTTCTTT,CASTEGTEAFF
TRBJ1-5,NA,NA,TRBV25-1,TGTGCCAGCAGTGCGTCAAGCCCTTTAGGGAATCAGCCCCAGCATTTT,CASSASSPLGNQPQHF
TRBJ2-7,NA,TRBD2,TRBV4-2,TGTGCCAGCAGCCAAGGCCTAGCGGAGAACTACGAGCAGTACTTC,CASSQGLAENYEQYF
TRBJ1-2,NA,NA,TRBV19,TGTGCCAGTAGTATGTTTATTGGTGGCTACACCTTC,CASSMFIGGYTF
TRBJ1-6,NA,NA,TRBV25-1,TGTGCCAGCAGTTCTCAGGGAAATTCACCCCTCCACTTT,CASSSQGNSPLHF
TRBJ1-2,NA,NA,TRBV7-9,TGTGCCAGCAGCTCCCGACCGGTCCCAGGTGGCTACACCTTC,CASSSRPVPGGYTF